These T cell receptor beta chains were read from a single sample in a study of control samples from healthy donors and cancer patients. The method was immunoSEQ multiplex PCR; TCRdb's version includes in-frame clones alone and lacks a portion of them. Here the sample spans around 90,000 clones, about 82% being singletons. Sequencing input: blood. Every receptor here comes from a man between 25 and 39 years old in good health. Each CDR3 is given with its conserved first and last residue. The order of the fields is V gene, clone size, J gene, D gene, CDR3 DNA, CDR3 protein. The D gene is left open where the match is weak. The size field is filled for only some rows; it gives once, few, many or a size class.

TRBV28	few	TRBJ2-1	TRBD2	TGTGCCAGCACCTCTAGCGGGGGGGCGGGTAGGAATGAGCAGTTCTTC	CASTSSGGAGRNEQFF
TRBV30	-	TRBJ1-1	TRBD1	TGTGCCTGGAGTTACAGGGGCACTGAAGCTTTCTTT	CAWSYRGTEAFF
TRBV19	-	TRBJ1-5	-	TGTGCCAGTAGTATTAGGGTTGGGGGACTTGGGCAGCCCCAGCATTTT	CASSIRVGGLGQPQHF
TRBV5-3	-	TRBJ1-1	-	TGTGCCAGAAGCTTGAGGGACGAAGCTTTCTTT	CARSLRDEAFF
TRBV25-1	-	TRBJ1-2	-	TGTGCCAGCAGTGAAGGGGGCAAATACTATGGCTACACCTTC	CASSEGGKYYGYTF
TRBV3-1/TRBV3-2	-	TRBJ1-4	TRBD1	TGTGCCAGCAGCTCCCGGGACAGGGTGAATGAAAAACTGTTTTTT	CASSSRDRVNEKLFF
TRBV9	-	TRBJ2-7	TRBD1	TGTGCCAGCAGCCCCAGACAGGGCTACGAGCAGTACTTC	CASSPRQGYEQYF
TRBV5-4	-	TRBJ2-3	-	TGTGCCAGCAGCCTTCGAGGGGTTAGCACAGATACGCAGTATTTT	CASSLRGVSTDTQYF
TRBV5-4	-	TRBJ2-1	TRBD1	TGTGCCAGCAGCGCGATGACAGGGCGAACCTACAATGAGCAGTTCTTC	CASSAMTGRTYNEQFF
TRBV29-1	-	TRBJ2-7	-	TGCAGCGTTTTATCCCCCTCCTACGAGCAGTACTTC	CSVLSPSYEQYF
TRBV11-2	-	TRBJ2-2	TRBD2	TGTGCCAGCAGCTCAAGACTAGCGGGGGGACCCGGGGAGCTGTTTTTT	CASSSRLAGGPGELFF
TRBV5-4	-	TRBJ2-3	-	TGTGCCAGCAGCTTGTACTCTAGCACAGATACGCAGTATTTT	CASSLYSSTDTQYF
TRBV6-5	-	TRBJ1-5	-	TGTGCCAGCAGAAGCAGGGGAGATCAGCCCCAGCATTTT	CASRSRGDQPQHF
TRBV4-2	-	TRBJ2-2	-	TGTGCCAGCAGCCAAGATCAGGCAGGGAGCACCGGGGAGCTGTTTTTT	CASSQDQAGSTGELFF
TRBV28	-	TRBJ1-1	-	TGTGCCAGCAGCGCTATGCAGGGGATTCTAGCCACTGAAGCTTTCTTT	CASSAMQGILATEAFF
TRBV6-2/TRBV6-3	-	TRBJ2-3	-	TGTGCCAGCAGTTACTCGAGAGATACGCAGTATTTT	CASSYSRDTQYF
TRBV28	-	TRBJ1-2	TRBD1	TGTGCCAGCAGTTCTTCCGGACAGGGGACTTTTGACTACACCTTC	CASSSSGQGTFDYTF
TRBV5-1	-	TRBJ1-3	-	TGCGCCAGCAGCCAGGGACATGGAAACACCATATATTTT	CASSQGHGNTIYF
TRBV11-2	few	TRBJ1-2	-	TGTGCCAGCAGCTTAGTTTCGCGACGGCACTATGGCTACACCTTC	CASSLVSRRHYGYTF
TRBV7-3	-	TRBJ2-3	-	TGTGCCAGCAGCTTAACCCCTACCACAGATACGCAGTATTTT	CASSLTPTTDTQYF
TRBV30	-	TRBJ1-5	-	TGTGCCTGGAGTGGGGGGGCGGCGAATCAGCCCCAGCATTTT	CAWSGGAANQPQHF
TRBV13	-	TRBJ1-2	-	TGTGCCAGCCAAGCCGCAGGAGACTATGGCTACACCTTC	CASQAAGDYGYTF
TRBV28	-	TRBJ2-3	-	TGTGCCAGCAGCAATAGGGGGATCACAGATACGCAGTATTTT	CASSNRGITDTQYF
TRBV5-5	-	TRBJ1-1	TRBD1	TGTGCCAGCAGCTGGGACAGGGGGCGGATGAACACTGAAGCTTTCTTT	CASSWDRGRMNTEAFF
TRBV6-6	once	TRBJ2-7	TRBD2	TGTGCCAGCAGTTACGGGGGGAGCGGGGGTCTATACGAGCAGTACTTC	CASSYGGSGGLYEQYF
TRBV5-1	-	TRBJ2-1	-	TGCGCCAGCAGCCAACAGGGTGTGTCCTACAATGAGCAGTTCTTC	CASSQQGVSYNEQFF
TRBV5-1	few	TRBJ2-1	TRBD2	TGCGCCAGCAGACCCTTCAGCGGGGGGGCCTATAAGGAGCAGTTCTTC	CASRPFSGGAYKEQFF
TRBV29-1	-	TRBJ2-1	-	TGCAGCGTTGAAGATCCCCTGATCAACAATGAGCAGTTCTTC	CSVEDPLINNEQFF
TRBV5-1	few	TRBJ2-1	-	TGCGCCAGCAGCTTGGCCGGGAGAGCCAATGAGCAGTTCTTC	CASSLAGRANEQFF
TRBV11-2	-	TRBJ1-3	TRBD1	TGTGCCAGCAGCCTACTGACAGGGACCGGAAACACCATATATTTT	CASSLLTGTGNTIYF
TRBV7-6	once	TRBJ2-7	TRBD1	TGTGCCAGCAGCTTAGTCCGCCCGGGACAGGGCTCAGGGTTCGCCTACGAGCAGTACTTC	CASSLVRPGQGSGFAYEQYF
TRBV6-5	-	TRBJ1-5	TRBD1	TGTGCCAGCACCCAGGGGGGATACAATCAGCCCCAGCATTTT	CASTQGGYNQPQHF
TRBV19	-	TRBJ1-1	-	TGTGCCAGTAGCAAAACAGGCGTGGTGAACACTGAAGCTTTCTTT	CASSKTGVVNTEAFF
TRBV6-1	once	TRBJ2-2	TRBD1	TGTGCCAGCAGTGAACAGGGGGCCGGCGGGGAGCTGTTTTTT	CASSEQGAGGELFF
TRBV14	-	TRBJ2-2	TRBD1	TGTGCCAGCAGACCAAATGACAGGGGGATAACCGGGGAGCTGTTTTTT	CASRPNDRGITGELFF
TRBV14	-	TRBJ1-1	-	TGTGCCAGCAGCCAAGCCCAGGGGGAAGCTTTCTTT	CASSQAQGEAFF
TRBV7-9	-	TRBJ1-2	-	TGTGCCAGCAGCTCGGACGGGCCCAAGGATGGCTACACCTTC	CASSSDGPKDGYTF
TRBV9	-	TRBJ1-4	-	TGTGCCAGCAGCGTAGGGTCGGGCTCAACTAATGAAAAACTGTTTTTT	CASSVGSGSTNEKLFF
TRBV12-5	few	TRBJ2-1	TRBD2	TGTGCCAGCGGGGCGGACTACAATGAGCAGTTCTTC	CASGADYNEQFF
TRBV13	-	TRBJ1-1	TRBD1	TGTGCCAGCAGCTTAGACAGGGGGCGTACTGAAGCTTTCTTT	CASSLDRGRTEAFF
TRBV6-1	-	TRBJ1-4	-	TGTGCCAGCAGTGAACGGCCAGGGTGGGAAAAACTGTTTTTT	CASSERPGWEKLFF
TRBV11-2	-	TRBJ1-1	-	TGTGCCAGCAGCTCCCAAGGGATAGGCACTGAAGCTTTCTTT	CASSSQGIGTEAFF
TRBV5-1	-	TRBJ2-2	-	TGCGCCAGCAGCTTGGAGGCCCACACCGGGGAGCTGTTTTTT	CASSLEAHTGELFF
TRBV5-1	-	TRBJ1-6	-	TGCGCCAGCAGCCCTGAGGGTGCTCCGCCCCTCCACTTT	CASSPEGAPPLHF
TRBV19	-	TRBJ1-6	-	TGTGCCAGTAGCCGAGAAGATTCACCCCTCCACTTT	CASSREDSPLHF
TRBV5-4	-	TRBJ1-1	-	TGTGCCAGCAGCTTGGTTGGGGACACTGAAGCTTTCTTT	CASSLVGDTEAFF
TRBV3-1/TRBV3-2	-	TRBJ1-5	-	TGTGCCAGCAGCCAACATAATAATTTAACTTTCCTCGGCAGGTCAGAGCAGCCCCAGCATTTT	CASSQHNNLTFLGRSEQPQHF
TRBV12-3/TRBV12-4	-	TRBJ1-1	-	TGTGCCAGCAGTGGGCGGCAGGGAGCTTTCTTT	CASSGRQGAFF
TRBV6-5	-	TRBJ2-1	-	TGTGCCAGCAGTCGGGGCGGTGGGCAGGGCAATGAGCAGTTCTTC	CASSRGGGQGNEQFF
TRBV5-1	-	TRBJ1-3	-	TGCGCCAGCAGCTTGAGCAGTATCTCTGGAAACACCATATATTTT	CASSLSSISGNTIYF
TRBV4-2	-	TRBJ1-1	-	TGTGCCAGCAGCCAAGATTGGGGGGGCTGGGCTTTCTTT	CASSQDWGGWAFF